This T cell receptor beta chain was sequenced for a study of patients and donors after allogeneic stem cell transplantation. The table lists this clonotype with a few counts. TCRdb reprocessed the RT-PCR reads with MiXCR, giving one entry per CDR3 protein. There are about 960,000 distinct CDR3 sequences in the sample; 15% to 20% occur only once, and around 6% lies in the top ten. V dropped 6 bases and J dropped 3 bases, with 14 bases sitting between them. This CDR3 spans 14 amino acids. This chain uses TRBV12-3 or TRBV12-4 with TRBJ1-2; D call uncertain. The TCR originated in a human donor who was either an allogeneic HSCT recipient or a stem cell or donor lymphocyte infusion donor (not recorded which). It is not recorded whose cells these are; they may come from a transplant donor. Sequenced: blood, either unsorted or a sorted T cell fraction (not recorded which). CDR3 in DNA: TGTGCCAGCAGCCGCCCGACGGACTACTATGGCTACACCTTC. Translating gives CASSRPTDYYGYTF.